This TCR beta chain was identified during a study of response to subunit inactivated influenza vaccine. Study outcomes and limitations: T cells newly recruited by each seasonal influenza vaccination are few, the authors suggested.

This clonotype was found many times. The antigen remains undetermined. Germline V CDR1 and CDR2: SQVTM, ANQGSEA. This CDR3 has 19 amino acids. The V end lost 0 bases, the J end lost 0 bases, and 23 bases lay between the germline ends. MiXCR, applied by TCRdb to the RT-PCR reads, yields one record per CDR3 protein. The table has about 500,000 distinct CDR3 sequences, approximately 7.7% seen once. The sequencing used PBMCs from blood, collected around 25 months after vaccination. This sequence joins TRBV29-1 and TRBJ1-1; D possibly corresponds to TRBD1 (6 bases). This clonotype originated in a man aged 50 to 75 who received an inactivated influenza vaccine. CDR3 nucleotides: TGCAGCGTTGAAGATCTGATATCGAGTAGAGGGGACATGAACACTGAAGCTTTCTTT. The encoded protein is CSVEDLISSRGDMNTEAFF.